The 5 T cell receptor beta chains below all came from one sample that was sequenced in a study of shared clonotypes between healthy human individuals. Data came from immunoSEQ multiplex PCR; TCRdb stores just in-frame clones and leaves some out. The data show fewer than 1.6 million clones, less than 99% seen once. Source material: naive CD4+ T cells sorted from blood. Subset described: CD45RA+ positively selected. Every receptor here comes from a man younger than 45 in good health.

This rearrangement joins TRBV6-5 to TRBJ2-7, with 8 bases aligning to TRBD2. The germline V gene has CDR1 MNHEY and CDR2 SVGAGI. The CDR3 runs 16 residues. The V and J ends lost 3 bases and 3 bases, in that order; junction bases with no gene match: 10. CDR3 sequence (DNA): TGTGCCAGCAGTTATAGGGATCGGGGGGGCGGCTACGAGCAGTACTTC. This codes for CASSYRDRGGGYEQYF.

The CDR3 reads CASSEPGQAILQYF. The CDR3, as DNA: TGTGCCAGCAGTGAACCGGGACAGGCGATTCTTCAGTACTTC. V usage is TRBV25-1 and J usage is TRBJ2-4, with 8 nucleotides matching TRBD1. CDR3 length: 14 amino acids. The V and J ends lost 2 bases and 11 bases, in that order; junction bases with no gene match: 8. Germline V gives CDR1 MGHDK, CDR2 SYGVNS.

A single count supports this clone. The chain uses TRBV7-9 and TRBJ1-2; no clear D gene. The CDR3 consists of 13 residues. V was clipped by 1 base and J by 3 bases, with 6 bases between them. Germline CDR1 and CDR2: SEHNR and FQNEAQ (reference sequence). The CDR3 spells CASSLGEDYGYTF. The DNA for the CDR3 is TGTGCCAGCAGCTTAGGGGAGGACTATGGCTACACCTTC.

The chain is built from TRBV9 and TRBJ2-1; D is possibly TRBD1 (6 bases). Germline V CDR1 and CDR2: SGDLS, YYNGEE. This CDR3 is built from 14 residues. V was trimmed by 2 bases and J by 6 bases, leaving 12 bases between them. CDR3 DNA sequence: TGTGCCAGCAGCGTGTCAGGGGTTGGCAATGAGCAGTTCTTC. This translates into CASSVSGVGNEQFF.

The chain employs TRBV10-2 and TRBJ2-7; D gene ambiguous. V lost 2 bases to trimming and J lost 7 bases, with 15 bases between them. The germline CDR1 and CDR2 sequences are WSHSY and SAAADI. The CDR3 loop spans 14 amino acids. Here the CDR3 reads CASSELGQAVEQYF. As DNA, the CDR3 is TGCGCCAGCAGTGAGCTCGGGCAGGCTGTAGAGCAGTACTTC.